The present T cell receptor beta chain was sequenced within a study of T cells after yellow fever vaccination. Study outcomes and limitations: By day 5 rather than day 15, the secondary response had peaked, though it was weaker.

5'RACE template switching generated TCR cDNA, adding a universal primer site and UMIs. TCRdb fed the 5' RACE reads into MiXCR, producing one record per CDR3 protein. The sample holds around 250,000 distinct CDR3 sequences; roughly 7.2% are singletons and the top ten take roughly 0.9%. The CDR3 spans 17 residues. The V gene's germline CDR1 is ENHRY and CDR2 SYGVKD. Trimming took 2 bases from V and 5 from J; bases not matched to a gene: 9. This clonotype was observed a few times. Its target is unknown. This material consisted of CD4+ T cells sorted from PBMCs, taken 15 days after the yellow fever booster vaccination. The chain carries TRBV10-3 and TRBJ2-2, with 9 positions matching TRBD2. The source of this sequence is a man aged 30 to 39 who received the YFV17D yellow fever vaccine. CDR3 nucleotide sequence: TGTGCCATCAGTGAGACGGGTAGCGGGAGCGGTACCGGGGAGCTGTTTTTT. Translation gives CAISETGSGSGTGELFF.